This TCR beta chain was captured in a study of blood T cell repertoires in COVID-19. Trimming removed 6 bases from V and 5 bases from J, with 8 bases in between. The V gene's germline CDR1 is MNHEY and CDR2 SVGAGI. The CDR3 runs to 12 residues. Data came from immunoSEQ multiplex PCR; TCRdb stores just in-frame clones and leaves some out. In the table there are approximately 140,000 clones, about four fifths of which are singletons. The receptor's source is a human donor with acute or convalescent COVID-19. The donor label of this sample is uncertain. Source material: peripheral blood. This chain uses TRBV6-5 with TRBJ1-5; D remains ambiguous. The CDR3 nucleotides read TGTGCCAGCAGAAACGGGGATCAGCCCCAGCATTTT. Encoded protein: CASRNGDQPQHF.